This TCR beta chain comes out of a study of blood T cell repertoires in COVID-19. About the research overall: Donors in the United States, Italy and Spain gave samples during acute or convalescent COVID-19. The analysed material was cDNA or gDNA that came from T cells, B-cell-depleted T cells, or PBMCs.

Trimming cost V 0 bases and J 2 bases, with 6 bases left between them. This CDR3 spans 14 amino acids. Germline V gene sequence: CDR1 SGHNT, CDR2 YYREEE (reference sequence). Authors' methods: Counts of nucleated cells, estimated from reference gene primer amplification, were obtained. This table comes from immunoSEQ multiplex PCR, and its TCRdb copy is limited to in-frame clones, with some not included. That table supplies the V and J calls and clone size; D and trimming were determined from the DNA. The top ten hold roughly 2.3% of the sample, which has a few hundred thousand clones, about 80% seen once. About this clone itself: Other DNA sequences in the sample encode the same CDR3.

The chain combines TRBV5-4 with TRBJ1-3; D is undetermined. Sequenced: peripheral blood. The TCR was taken from a woman aged 60-75 years with acute or convalescent COVID-19. The CDR3 DNA follows: TGTGCCAGCAGCTTGGCGGGAGCTGGAAACACCATATATTTT. Translating it yields CASSLAGAGNTIYF.